This T cell receptor (beta chain) was identified during a study of T cells expressing NK-cell markers. The CDR3 is 15 residues long. Germline CDR1 is SNHLY and CDR2 is FYNNEI. TCRdb reanalyzed the 5' RACE reads, giving one entry per CDR3 protein sequence and no DNA. The sample's table shows roughly 350,000 distinct CDR3 sequences. The receptor was derived from a man aged 18 to 69 in good health. The rearrangement links TRBV2 to TRBJ1-5. The material sequenced was blood T cells: a sorted CD56 or NKG2C T cell subset, CD4+ or CD8+ T cells, or bulk PBMC T cells (not recorded which). The CDR3 region is CASSEEVGPNQPQHF.